A single sample gave rise to the 19 T cell receptor beta chains below, sequenced in a study of T cell responses to AZD1222 COVID-19 vaccine. The data were produced by immunoSEQ multiplex PCR, yet TCRdb's version contains in-frame clones alone and is incomplete. The sample lists roughly 150,000 clones; roughly 88% were seen once. The material sequenced was peripheral blood, taken on day 0 of AZD1222 vaccination. Receptors were obtained from an adult in good health.

V gene TRBV18 combines with J gene TRBJ1-5; 8 nucleotides agree with TRBD1. CDR1 KGHSH and CDR2 LQKENI come from the germline V gene. This CDR3 is 14 amino acids long. The trim removed 6 bases at V and 5 bases at J, leaving 6 bases unmatched. The CDR3 DNA follows: TGTGCCAGCTCCGGACAGGGCGGGGATCAGCCCCAGCATTTT. Protein: CASSGQGGDQPQHF.

This clone was seen a handful of times. The rearrangement uses TRBV2 and TRBJ2-5, with TRBD2 as a possible D gene (7 bases). V lost 5 bases, J lost 9 bases, and 10 bases lay in between. Per the germline V gene, CDR1 is SNHLY and CDR2 is FYNNEI. The length of the CDR3 is 11 residues. The CDR3 bases are TGTGCCAGCAGTACCGGGGGGCCCCAGTACTTC. This codes for CASSTGGPQYF.

V usage is TRBV6-5 and J usage is TRBJ2-3, with TRBD1 identical over 9 bases. Germline-derived CDR1 and CDR2 are MNHEY and SVGAGI. The CDR3 runs 15 residues. CDR3 DNA sequence: TGTACCTCGACTTTCCGGGACAGGGTGACAGATACGCAGTATTTT. This gives the protein CTSTFRDRVTDTQYF.

This clone was counted once. V usage is TRBV11-2 and J usage is TRBJ2-7; 9 nucleotides line up with TRBD1. V dropped 3 bases and J dropped 4; count of bases not matched to a gene: 7. The CDR3 is made up of 15 amino acids. CDR1 is SGHAT and CDR2 is FQNNGV in the germline V gene. The CDR3 region is CASSFGGDRVYEQYF. DNA of the CDR3: TGTGCCAGCAGCTTTGGGGGGGACAGGGTTTACGAGCAGTACTTC. The complete variable domain, with remaining parts taken from reference TRBV11-2 and TRBJ2-7, reads EAGVAQSPRYKIIEKRQSVAFWCNPISGHATLYWYQQILGQGPKLLIQFQNNGVVDDSQLPKDRFSAERLKGVDSTLKIQPAKLEDSAVYLCASSFGGDRVYEQYFGPGTRLTVT.

Only a few counts were recorded for this clone. The chain employs TRBV9 and TRBJ2-3; D is ambiguous. CDR3 size: 16 residues. V lost 0 bases to trimming and J lost 2 bases, with 13 bases between them. Germline CDR1 reads SGDLS; CDR2 reads YYNGEE. The CDR3 DNA sequence: TGTGCCAGCAGCGTAGGGGCAGCCTTTTACACAGATACGCAGTATTTT. It encodes CASSVGAAFYTDTQYF. The full variable domain, with the rest looked up from reference TRBV9 and TRBJ2-3, is DSGVTQTPKHLITATGQRVTLRCSPRSGDLSVYWYQQSLDQGLQFLIQYYNGEERAKGNILERFSAQQFPDLHSELNLSSLELGDSALYFCASSVGAAFYTDTQYFGPGTRLTVL.

The chain employs TRBV7-9 and TRBJ2-3, with 13 bases fitting TRBD2. Looked up from germline, CDR1 is SEHNR and CDR2 is FQNEAQ (reference sequence). This CDR3 region has 14 residues. Trimming removed 5 bases from V and 6 bases from J; junction bases left unmatched: 2. CDR3 amino acids: CASSKGLAGDTQYF. CDR3 in DNA: TGTGCCAGCAGCAAGGGACTAGCGGGGGATACGCAGTATTTT.

The chain uses TRBV7-2 and TRBJ2-7, with 8 bases matching TRBD1. Germline CDR1 is SGHTA and CDR2 is FQGNSA. The V segment lost 6 bases and the J segment 0 bases; nucleotides outside the gene matches: 7. This CDR3 contains 15 residues. CDR3 DNA sequence: TGTGCCAGCAGACAAACAGGGGGTGTCTCCTACGAGCAGTACTTC. Protein: CASRQTGGVSYEQYF.

The genes are TRBV7-9 and TRBJ1-2; D gene ambiguous. V lost 1 base and J lost 5, with 2 bases in between. The CDR3 runs to 11 residues. CDR1 SEHNR and CDR2 FQNEAQ come from the germline V gene (reference sequence). The CDR3 is CASSLEYGYTF. The CDR3 nucleotides read TGTGCCAGCAGCTTAGAGTATGGCTACACCTTC.

The V call is TRBV30, the J call TRBJ2-1; D remains ambiguous. V was trimmed by 2 bases and J by 9 bases, leaving 14 bases between them. This CDR3 comprises 13 residues. Germline CDR1 reads GTSNPN; CDR2 reads SVGIG (reference sequence). CDR3 DNA: TGTGCCTGGAGTCCTCAATGGGCGTCTGAGCAGTTCTTC. Translating it yields CAWSPQWASEQFF.

This chain joins TRBV4-1 and TRBJ1-3, with 9 bases identical to TRBD1. The V segment lost 1 base and the J segment 2 bases; nucleotides outside the gene matches: 9. Germline V CDR1 and CDR2: MGHRA, YSYEKL. The CDR3 sequence is 18 residues long. The CDR3 DNA sequence: TGCGCCAGCAGCCAAGTGGAGACAGGGGGTACTCCTGGAAACACCATATATTTT. This gives the protein CASSQVETGGTPGNTIYF.

This clone turned up a few times. The chain uses TRBV29-1 and TRBJ2-2, with D possibly being TRBD1 (6 bases). V dropped 4 bases and J dropped 5 bases, with 8 bases sitting between them. CDR3 length: 12 residues. The germline V gene has CDR1 SQVTM and CDR2 ANQGSEA. The chain's CDR3 is CSVAQGTGELFF. CDR3 nucleotides: TGCAGCGTTGCGCAGGGGACCGGGGAGCTGTTTTTT.

CDR3 residues: CASSQAGRLDTGELFF. DNA of the CDR3: TGTGCCAGCAGCCAAGCTGGGAGGCTTGACACCGGGGAGCTGTTTTTT. This chain uses TRBV4-2 with TRBJ2-2; maybe TRBD2 (6 bases). Per germline, CDR1 LGHNA and CDR2 YNFKEQ. The CDR3 is made up of 16 amino acids. The V end was cut by 1 base, the J end by 3 bases, with 12 bases between.

This chain connects TRBV6-5 to TRBJ2-7; D is uncertain. The germline CDR1 and CDR2 sequences are MNHEY and SVGAGI. V was pared by 0 bases and J by 2 bases, with 11 bases between. The length of the CDR3 is 15 residues. This chain's CDR3 is CASSYSYSETYEQYF. The CDR3 nucleotides read TGTGCCAGCAGTTACTCATACAGCGAGACCTACGAGCAGTACTTC.

The rearrangement uses TRBV12-3 or TRBV12-4 and TRBJ2-3; 7 positions agree with TRBD2. CDR3 size: 13 residues. J was trimmed by 4 bases and V by 10 bases; bases with no gene match: 8. As DNA, the CDR3 is TGTGCCACCGCGGGGGACGGGTCAGATACGCAGTATTTT. Protein product: CATAGDGSDTQYF.

The V gene is TRBV28, the J gene TRBJ1-1; 11 positions agree with TRBD1. Unmatched junction bases numbered 5, after V lost 7 bases and J lost 4 bases. The germline CDR1 and CDR2 sequences are MDHEN and SYDVKM. The CDR3 loop spans 14 amino acids. The CDR3 DNA is TGTGCCAGCACCCGGGACAGGGGGGGCACTGAAGCTTTCTTT. Its protein is CASTRDRGGTEAFF.

The chain has TRBV20-1 and TRBJ2-3, with unresolved D. Between the trimmed V and J ends, which lost 4 bases and 12 bases, there was a span of 11 bases. This CDR3 is built from 10 residues. The germline gives CDR1 DFQATT, CDR2 SNEGSKA (reference sequence). The CDR3 nucleotides read TGCAGTGCTACCGAGATAGGCCAGTATTTT. Protein sequence: CSATEIGQYF.

This chain uses TRBV11-2 with TRBJ1-2, with TRBD1 identical over 7 bases. There are 16 residues in the CDR3. The ends lost 3 bases at V and 4 bases at J; junction bases unmatched: 11. CDR1 and CDR2 (germline): SGHAT, FQNNGV. Written as DNA, the CDR3 is TGTGCCAGCAGCTTGACAGGGCAAGACTACTTCTATGGCTACACCTTC. It is translated as CASSLTGQDYFYGYTF.

The chain recombines TRBV5-1 with TRBJ2-4; 8 nucleotides match TRBD2. This CDR3 region has 16 residues. The V segment lost 0 bases and the J segment 8 bases; nucleotides outside the gene matches: 10. Germline V gene data show CDR1 as SGHRS and CDR2 as YFSETQ. The CDR3 region has the DNA TGCGCCAGCAGCTTGGATGTTAGCGGGATAGGTCACATTCAGTACTTC. Translating it yields CASSLDVSGIGHIQYF.

This clone was counted once. The chain is built from TRBV6-2 or TRBV6-3 and TRBJ1-5; D not resolved. V was shortened by 4 bases and J by 0 bases, with 10 bases between the two germline ends. The CDR3 totals 15 residues. Per germline, CDR1 MNHEY and CDR2 SVGEGT. The CDR3 spells CASSLRFYSNQPQHF. The CDR3 bases are TGTGCCAGCAGTTTAAGATTCTATAGCAATCAGCCCCAGCATTTT.